These T cell receptor beta chains were read from a single sample in a study of graft-versus-host responses after intestinal transplantation. These TCRs are of unknown antigen specificity. Profiled with immunoSEQ multiplex PCR; TCRdb holds only in-frame clones, not every one. The table lists 75,000 to 100,000 clones, 80% to 95% of them singletons, with roughly 0.17% in the top ten. The source material was unstimulated CD4+ T cells sorted from spleen or lymph node cells, sampled before intestinal transplant. The receptors stem from a human donor who received an intestinal transplant. CDR3s include the opening cysteine and the closing phenylalanine or tryptophan. The order of the fields is V gene, clone size, J gene, D gene, CDR3 DNA, CDR3 protein. The D gene is left open where the match is weak. Size values are once, few and many counts, or a class for expanded clones, and some rows have none.

TRBV5-1	NA	TRBJ1-1	NA	TGCGCCAGCACCCTGACAGGTGGTGGTACTGAAGCTTTCTTT	CASTLTGGGTEAFF
TRBV27	NA	TRBJ2-2	TRBD1	TGTGCCAGCAGTCCGTGGACAGGGAGGACCGGGGAGCTGTTTTTT	CASSPWTGRTGELFF
TRBV5-6	NA	TRBJ2-7	NA	TGTGCCAGCAGCTTCTCCCGCCCCGGGAGCTACGAGCAGTACTTC	CASSFSRPGSYEQYF
TRBV7-2	NA	TRBJ2-7	NA	TGTGCCAGCAGCATTCGACAGTGGAACGAGCAGTACTTC	CASSIRQWNEQYF
TRBV11-2	NA	TRBJ2-1	NA	TGTGCCAGCAGCTTTGGCGGATACAATGAGCAGTTCTTC	CASSFGGYNEQFF
TRBV5-6	NA	TRBJ2-3	TRBD1	TGTGCCAGCAGCTCCTTGACAGGGGTTCCCACAGATACGCAGTATTTT	CASSSLTGVPTDTQYF
TRBV10-3	NA	TRBJ1-1	TRBD1	TGTGCCATCAGTGAGTCCCAGACAGGGGCTAACACTGAAGCTTTCTTT	CAISESQTGANTEAFF
TRBV30	NA	TRBJ1-6	NA	TGTGCCTCCTCTCCCCGCCGGGGTTCACCCCTCCACTTT	CASSPRRGSPLHF
TRBV5-1	once	TRBJ2-1	NA	TGCGCCAGCAGCTTGGTCTCTTCGACTAGTGTCGATGAGCAGTTCTTC	CASSLVSSTSVDEQFF
TRBV5-1	once	TRBJ2-7	TRBD1	TGCGCCAGCACAACCGGGACAGCTTCCTACGAGCAGTACTTC	CASTTGTASYEQYF
TRBV7-6	once	TRBJ2-3	NA	TGTGCCAGCAGCTTAGTTCTAGTTAGCGGCCCAGATACGCAGTATTTT	CASSLVLVSGPDTQYF
TRBV7-2	NA	TRBJ2-7	TRBD1	TGTGCCAGCAGCTTATCGACCGGGACAGGCTCCTACGAGCAGTACTTC	CASSLSTGTGSYEQYF
TRBV5-1	NA	TRBJ2-3	TRBD1	TGCGCCAGCAGCTTGGGACAGGGGGCCACAGATACGCAGTATTTT	CASSLGQGATDTQYF
TRBV19	NA	TRBJ2-5	NA	TGTGCCAGTAGTACAGGCGGGGGCACCCAGTACTTC	CASSTGGGTQYF
TRBV30	NA	TRBJ2-5	TRBD1	TGTGCCTGGAGTAGGCCTGGCCGGGACAGGGGGACCCAGTACTTC	CAWSRPGRDRGTQYF
TRBV6-6	NA	TRBJ2-7	TRBD1	TGTGCCAGCAGTCTCGAGAGGGACAGACCTTACGAGCAGTACTTC	CASSLERDRPYEQYF
TRBV7-9	NA	TRBJ2-5	TRBD2	TGTGCCAGCAGCTTCAGGACTAGTAACGAGACCCAGTACTTC	CASSFRTSNETQYF
TRBV2	NA	TRBJ2-6	NA	TGTGCCAGCCGTAAATCGGCAGGGGGGCGCTCTGGGGCCAACGTCCTGACTTTC	CASRKSAGGRSGANVLTF
TRBV5-1	NA	TRBJ1-1	NA	TGCGCCAGCAGCTTGGGGACAAATGATGAAGCTTTCTTT	CASSLGTNDEAFF
TRBV9	NA	TRBJ2-1	NA	TGTGCCAGCAGCGTAGGATCCAGGGGAAGCTCCTACAATGAGCAGTTCTTC	CASSVGSRGSSYNEQFF